This TCR beta chain was captured in a study of T cells in Graves' hyperthyroidism and ophthalmopathy. Orbital computed tomography, thyroid ultrasound, serum thyroxine and TRAb, and clinical symptoms together informed the diagnoses. The CDR3 regions of TCR beta were amplified from RNA transcripts. A first-round RT-PCR of the TCR CDR3 used the HTBI primer set. TCRdb processed the multiplex PCR reads anew with MiXCR; each CDR3 protein has one entry. Among a few hundred thousand distinct CDR3 sequences, about 14% were seen once, and the ten largest hold approximately 14%. This clonotype showed up just a few times. The sample taken for sequencing was blood. The TCR sequence derives from a woman aged 40-49 years with Graves' hyperthyroidism.

The CDR3 bases are TGCAGTGCTAGAGGGGCGAACAGTCTAGGGGAAAAACTGTTTTTT. Its translation is CSARGANSLGEKLFF. This chain links TRBV20-1 with TRBJ1-4; no clear D gene. This CDR3 is built from 15 residues. The germline V gene encodes CDR1 DFQATT and CDR2 SNEGSKA (reference sequence). The V gene lost 1 base and the J gene lost 8 bases, with 17 bases spanning the gap.